These T cell receptor beta chains were read from a single sample in a study of cytomegalovirus exposure and HLA in healthy donors. The protocol was immunoSEQ multiplex PCR, while the TCRdb copy is restricted to in-frame clones and leaves out a portion. The sample yields about 140,000 clones, roughly four fifths seen once. The sample taken for sequencing was PBMCs. The source is a woman aged 40 to 49 in good health and CMV-seronegative. CDR3s include the opening cysteine and the closing phenylalanine or tryptophan. Each record gives: V gene, clone size, J gene, D gene, CDR3 protein, CDR3 DNA. The D gene is left open where the match is weak. Clone size is given for some rows only: seen once, a few or many times, or a class if the clone is expanded.

TRBV19	NA	TRBJ1-1	NA	CASSQIRAGTEAFF	TGTGCCAGTAGTCAAATCAGGGCAGGCACTGAAGCTTTCTTT
TRBV7-2	NA	TRBJ2-5	TRBD1	CASSPQIGQVKETQYF	TGTGCCAGCAGCCCCCAGATCGGACAGGTTAAAGAGACCCAGTACTTC
TRBV6-4	NA	TRBJ2-5	NA	CASRSGPQQETQYF	TGTGCCAGCAGAAGTGGGCCCCAACAAGAGACCCAGTACTTC
TRBV13	NA	TRBJ2-7	NA	CASSRLGSGSTYEQYF	TGTGCCAGCAGCCGCCTTGGTAGCGGCAGTACCTACGAGCAGTACTTC
TRBV2	NA	TRBJ2-5	TRBD1	CASREDRGLKTQYF	TGTGCCAGCAGAGAGGACAGGGGGCTCAAGACCCAGTACTTC
TRBV2	NA	TRBJ1-6	TRBD1	CASSYGQVGNSPLHF	TGTGCCAGCAGTTATGGACAGGTCGGGAATTCACCCCTCCACTTT
TRBV6-6	NA	TRBJ2-2	TRBD2	CASREREQNAGELFF	TGTGCCAGCAGAGAGCGGGAGCAGAATGCCGGGGAGCTGTTTTTT
TRBV27	NA	TRBJ2-7	TRBD2	CASSLSTSGRAYEQYF	TGTGCCAGCAGTTTAAGTACTAGCGGGAGGGCCTACGAGCAGTACTTC
TRBV4-3	once	TRBJ2-1	TRBD2	CASSQDSSGAYNEQFF	TGCGCCAGCAGCCAAGACTCTAGCGGGGCCTACAATGAGCAGTTCTTC
TRBV18	NA	TRBJ2-7	NA	CASSRQFSSYEQYF	TGTGCCAGCTCAAGACAGTTTAGCTCCTACGAGCAGTACTTC
TRBV9	NA	TRBJ2-1	NA	CASSVSGSYEQFF	TGTGCCAGCAGCGTAAGTGGGAGCTATGAGCAGTTCTTC
TRBV10-3	NA	TRBJ2-1	NA	CAISESGAWVEGEQFF	TGTGCCATCAGTGAGTCAGGGGCCTGGGTTGAAGGTGAGCAGTTCTTC
TRBV28	NA	TRBJ2-1	NA	CASSAGVGRGNEQFF	TGTGCCAGCAGTGCTGGAGTAGGCAGGGGCAATGAGCAGTTCTTC
TRBV2	NA	TRBJ2-5	NA	CASCAFADQETQYF	TGTGCCAGCTGTGCGTTTGCGGACCAAGAGACCCAGTACTTC
TRBV7-9	NA	TRBJ2-7	TRBD1	CASSRSRDRPNYEQYF	TGTGCCAGCAGCCGGTCTCGGGACAGGCCTAACTACGAGCAGTACTTC
TRBV27	NA	TRBJ2-7	NA	CASNLGGASYEQYF	TGTGCCAGCAACCTCGGGGGTGCATCCTACGAGCAGTACTTC
TRBV7-9	once	TRBJ2-7	NA	CASSLGLAHYNEQYF	TGTGCCAGCAGCTTAGGTTTGGCCCACTATAACGAGCAGTACTTC
TRBV6-5	NA	TRBJ2-7	NA	CASSYTLSDFYEQYF	TGTGCCAGCAGTTACACCCTATCGGACTTTTACGAGCAGTACTTC
TRBV5-1	once	TRBJ2-1	TRBD2	CASSLEGGSSYNEQFF	TGCGCCAGCAGCTTGGAGGGCGGGAGCTCCTACAATGAGCAGTTCTTC
TRBV10-3	NA	TRBJ2-1	TRBD2	CAIRGLAGESYNEQFF	TGTGCCATCCGGGGACTAGCGGGAGAGTCATACAATGAGCAGTTCTTC
TRBV2	few	TRBJ2-5	NA	CASSGDAGETQYF	TGTGCCAGCAGTGGGGATGCGGGGGAGACCCAGTACTTC
TRBV4-1	NA	TRBJ2-5	TRBD2	CASSQFLANGLASWTQYF	TGCGCCAGCAGCCAATTTCTTGCTAACGGACTAGCGTCGTGGACCCAGTACTTC
TRBV27	NA	TRBJ2-7	TRBD1	CASSPFPGTAYEQYF	TGTGCCAGCAGTCCATTCCCTGGGACAGCTTACGAGCAGTACTTC
TRBV4-2	NA	TRBJ2-1	NA	CASSPLGGDGNEQFF	TGTGCCAGCAGCCCCCTAGGAGGGGACGGCAATGAGCAGTTCTTC
TRBV5-4	NA	TRBJ2-1	NA	CASSLGGASYNEQFF	TGTGCCAGCAGCTTGGGTGGAGCTAGCTACAATGAGCAGTTCTTC
TRBV7-2	NA	TRBJ2-3	NA	CASSLSLADTQYF	TGTGCCAGCAGCTTAAGCCTCGCAGATACGCAGTATTTT
TRBV28	NA	TRBJ1-5	TRBD1	CASSSYAGTGTGVQPQHF	TGTGCCAGCAGTTCCTACGCAGGCACTGGGACAGGGGTCCAGCCCCAGCATTTT
TRBV14	few	TRBJ2-7	NA	CASSQGHGYEQYF	TGTGCCAGCAGCCAGGGACACGGTTACGAGCAGTACTTC
TRBV5-5	NA	TRBJ1-5	TRBD1	CASSKGTGFDEGNQPQHF	TGTGCCAGCAGCAAGGGGACAGGGTTCGATGAGGGCAATCAGCCCCAGCATTTT
TRBV11-2	few	TRBJ2-5	NA	CASSSGTMVETQYF	TGTGCCAGCAGCTCCGGGACAATGGTGGAGACCCAGTACTTC
TRBV18	NA	TRBJ2-2	NA	CASSPRDTGELFF	TGTGCCAGCTCACCGAGGGACACCGGGGAGCTGTTTTTT
TRBV19	NA	TRBJ2-1	TRBD1	CASSILQGASTDEQFF	TGTGCCAGTAGTATCCTTCAGGGGGCTTCAACCGATGAGCAGTTCTTC
TRBV7-2	NA	TRBJ1-2	TRBD1	CASSLTGFYGYTF	TGTGCCAGCAGCTTGACAGGGTTCTATGGCTACACCTTC
TRBV27	NA	TRBJ2-7	TRBD2	CASSLGLAGGREQYF	TGTGCCAGCAGTCTCGGACTAGCGGGGGGAAGGGAGCAGTACTTC
TRBV9	NA	TRBJ2-7	TRBD2	CASSVSTGGVDEQYF	TGTGCCAGCAGCGTATCTACGGGAGGGGTAGACGAGCAGTACTTC
TRBV6-9	NA	TRBJ2-7	NA	CASSSHSLPDPYEQYF	TGTGCCAGCAGTTCGCACAGCCTCCCCGACCCCTACGAGCAGTACTTC
TRBV7-9	NA	TRBJ2-1	TRBD2	CASSLVAGGTSVQFF	TGTGCCAGCAGCTTAGTCGCGGGGGGGACTAGCGTACAGTTCTTC
TRBV4-3	NA	TRBJ1-1	NA	CASSQEGGVTEAFF	TGCGCCAGCAGCCAGGAGGGGGGGGTCACTGAAGCTTTCTTT
TRBV7-3	NA	TRBJ2-2	NA	CASSLNGRSTGELFF	TGTGCCAGCAGCTTAAACGGGAGAAGTACCGGGGAGCTGTTTTTT
TRBV5-1	NA	TRBJ2-7	NA	CASSSSEVSYEQYF	TGCGCCAGCAGCTCTAGCGAAGTTTCCTACGAGCAGTACTTC
TRBV4-3	NA	TRBJ2-3	TRBD2	CASSQEGLAGEADTQYF	TGCGCCAGCAGCCAAGAGGGACTAGCGGGAGAAGCAGATACGCAGTATTTT
TRBV28	NA	TRBJ2-3	TRBD2	CASRSGSAGTDTQYF	TGTGCCAGTCGGAGCGGGAGCGCGGGCACAGATACGCAGTATTTT
TRBV6-1	NA	TRBJ2-5	NA	CATNQETQYF	TGTGCCACCAACCAAGAGACCCAGTACTTC
TRBV28	NA	TRBJ1-2	NA	CATFIAATNYGYTF	TGTGCCACTTTTATTGCCGCGACTAACTATGGCTACACCTTC
TRBV5-1	NA	TRBJ1-4	NA	CASSLGILGEKLFF	TGCGCCAGCAGCTTAGGTATACTAGGGGAAAAACTGTTTTTT
TRBV9	NA	TRBJ2-7	TRBD2	CASNRTSYEQYF	TGTGCCAGCAACCGGACTAGCTACGAGCAGTACTTC
TRBV6-5	NA	TRBJ2-1	NA	CASSYQGDGLFEQFF	TGTGCCAGCAGTTACCAGGGCGATGGGCTTTTTGAGCAGTTCTTC
TRBV4-1	NA	TRBJ2-2	NA	CASSQAGVTGELFF	TGCGCCAGCAGCCAAGCCGGGGTTACCGGGGAGCTGTTTTTT
TRBV13	NA	TRBJ2-1	NA	CASSFAADPYNEQFF	TGTGCCAGCAGCTTCGCGGCAGACCCGTACAATGAGCAGTTCTTC
TRBV6-4	NA	TRBJ1-1	NA	CASSDIQKAFF	TGTGCCAGCAGTGACATCCAAAAAGCTTTCTTT
TRBV10-3	NA	TRBJ2-1	NA	CAISESGGSYNEQFF	TGTGCCATCAGTGAGTCGGGGGGCTCCTACAATGAGCAGTTCTTC
TRBV28	few	TRBJ1-2	TRBD1	CASSPGDRGYYGYTF	TGTGCCAGCAGTCCGGGGGACAGGGGTTACTATGGCTACACCTTC
TRBV28	few	TRBJ1-1	NA	CASSPPYTEAFF	TGTGCCAGCAGCCCCCCCTACACTGAAGCTTTCTTT
TRBV28	NA	TRBJ2-3	TRBD2	CASSLRASGRVTNTDTQYF	TGTGCCAGCAGTTTACGGGCTAGCGGGAGGGTGACCAACACAGATACGCAGTATTTT